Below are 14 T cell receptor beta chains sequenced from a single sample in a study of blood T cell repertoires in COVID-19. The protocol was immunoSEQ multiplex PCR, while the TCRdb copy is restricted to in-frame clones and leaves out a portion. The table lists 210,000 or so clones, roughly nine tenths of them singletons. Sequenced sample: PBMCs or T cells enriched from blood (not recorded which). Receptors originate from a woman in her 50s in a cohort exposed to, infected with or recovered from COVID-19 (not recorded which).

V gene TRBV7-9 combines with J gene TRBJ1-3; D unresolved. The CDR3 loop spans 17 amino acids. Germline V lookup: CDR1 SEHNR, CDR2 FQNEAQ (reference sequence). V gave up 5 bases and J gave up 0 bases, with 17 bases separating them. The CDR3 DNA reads TGTGCCAGCAGCCCTCCCGCAGTGAGCGGCTCTGGAAACACCATATATTTT. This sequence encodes CASSPPAVSGSGNTIYF.

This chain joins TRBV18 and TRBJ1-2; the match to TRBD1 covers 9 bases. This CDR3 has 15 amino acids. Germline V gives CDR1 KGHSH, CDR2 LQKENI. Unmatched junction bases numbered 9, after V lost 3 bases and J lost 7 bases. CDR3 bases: TGTGCCAGCTCACCCGGGACAGGGCATGGGGGTGGCTACACCTTC. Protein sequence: CASSPGTGHGGGYTF.

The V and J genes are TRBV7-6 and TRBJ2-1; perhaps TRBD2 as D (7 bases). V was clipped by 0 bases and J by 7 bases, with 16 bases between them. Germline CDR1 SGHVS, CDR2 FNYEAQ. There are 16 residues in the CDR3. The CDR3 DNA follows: TGTGCCAGCAGCTTAGCGAGGGGGGGGCCAGGGAATGAGCAGTTCTTC. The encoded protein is CASSLARGGPGNEQFF.

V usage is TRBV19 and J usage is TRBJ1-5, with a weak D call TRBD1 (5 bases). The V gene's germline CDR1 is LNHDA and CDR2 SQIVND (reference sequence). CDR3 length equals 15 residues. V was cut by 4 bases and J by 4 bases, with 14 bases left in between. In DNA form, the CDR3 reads TGTGCCAGTAGTACGGCCGGGGGAGAGAATCAGCCCCAGCATTTT. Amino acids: CASSTAGGENQPQHF.

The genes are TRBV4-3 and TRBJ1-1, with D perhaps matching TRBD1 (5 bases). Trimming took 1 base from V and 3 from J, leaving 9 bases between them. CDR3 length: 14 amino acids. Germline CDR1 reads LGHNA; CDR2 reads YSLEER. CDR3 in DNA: TGCGCCAGCAGCCAAGGGGGCAGACACACTGAAGCTTTCTTT. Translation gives CASSQGGRHTEAFF.

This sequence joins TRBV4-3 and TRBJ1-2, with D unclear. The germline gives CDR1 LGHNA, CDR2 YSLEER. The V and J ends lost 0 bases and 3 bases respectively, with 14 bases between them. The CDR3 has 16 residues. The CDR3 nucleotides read TGCGCCAGCAGCCAAGATGTCTGGCAGGCTGACTATGGCTACACCTTC. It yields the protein CASSQDVWQADYGYTF.

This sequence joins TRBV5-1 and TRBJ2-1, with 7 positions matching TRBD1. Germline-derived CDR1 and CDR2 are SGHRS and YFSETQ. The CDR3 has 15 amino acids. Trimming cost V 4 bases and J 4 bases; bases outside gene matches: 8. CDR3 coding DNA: TGCGCCAGCAGCATAGGGGGCCAAGAGTACAATGAGCAGTTCTTC. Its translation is CASSIGGQEYNEQFF.

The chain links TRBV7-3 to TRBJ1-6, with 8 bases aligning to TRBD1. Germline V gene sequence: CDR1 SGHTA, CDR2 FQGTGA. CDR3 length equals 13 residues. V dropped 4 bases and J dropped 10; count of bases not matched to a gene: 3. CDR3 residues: CASSSQGGSPLHF. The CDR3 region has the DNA TGTGCCAGCAGCTCACAGGGGGGCTCACCCCTCCACTTT.

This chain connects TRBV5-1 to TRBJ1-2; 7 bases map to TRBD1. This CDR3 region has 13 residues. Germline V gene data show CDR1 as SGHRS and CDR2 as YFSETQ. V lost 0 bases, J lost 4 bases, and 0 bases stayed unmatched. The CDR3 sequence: CASSLDRGYGYTF. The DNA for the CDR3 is TGCGCCAGCAGCTTGGACAGGGGCTATGGCTACACCTTC.

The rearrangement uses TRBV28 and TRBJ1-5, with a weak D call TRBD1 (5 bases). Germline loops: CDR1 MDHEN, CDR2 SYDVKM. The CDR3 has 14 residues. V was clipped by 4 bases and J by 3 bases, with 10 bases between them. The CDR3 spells CASSYYRSNQPQHF. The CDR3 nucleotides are TGTGCCAGCAGTTATTACAGGTCCAATCAGCCCCAGCATTTT.

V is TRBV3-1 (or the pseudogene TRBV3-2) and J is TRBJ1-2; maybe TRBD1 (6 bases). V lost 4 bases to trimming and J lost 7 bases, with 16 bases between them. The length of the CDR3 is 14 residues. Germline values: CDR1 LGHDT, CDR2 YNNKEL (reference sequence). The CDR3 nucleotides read TGTGCCAGCAGCCTACTCGCTATACAGGGTGGCTACACCTTC. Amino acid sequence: CASSLLAIQGGYTF.

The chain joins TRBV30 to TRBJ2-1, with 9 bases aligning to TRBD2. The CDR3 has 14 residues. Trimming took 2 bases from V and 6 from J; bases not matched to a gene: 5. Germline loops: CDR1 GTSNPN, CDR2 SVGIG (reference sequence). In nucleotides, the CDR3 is TGTGCCTGGAGTTGGGCGGGGGGGCCCAATGAGCAGTTCTTC. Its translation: CAWSWAGGPNEQFF.

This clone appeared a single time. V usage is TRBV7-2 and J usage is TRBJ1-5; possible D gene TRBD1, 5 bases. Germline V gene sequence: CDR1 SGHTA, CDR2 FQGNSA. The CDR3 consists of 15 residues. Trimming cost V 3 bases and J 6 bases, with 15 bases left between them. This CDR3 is CASSFGTAGSQPQHF. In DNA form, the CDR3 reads TGTGCCAGCAGCTTCGGGACGGCGGGGAGTCAGCCCCAGCATTTT.

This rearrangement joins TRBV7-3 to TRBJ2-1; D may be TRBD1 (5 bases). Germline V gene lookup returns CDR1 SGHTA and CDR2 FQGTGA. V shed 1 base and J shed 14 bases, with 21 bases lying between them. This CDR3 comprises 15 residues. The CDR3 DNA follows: TGTGCCAGCAGCTTAAGGTATGCAGGGCCAACACCAGAGTTCTTC. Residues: CASSLRYAGPTPEFF.